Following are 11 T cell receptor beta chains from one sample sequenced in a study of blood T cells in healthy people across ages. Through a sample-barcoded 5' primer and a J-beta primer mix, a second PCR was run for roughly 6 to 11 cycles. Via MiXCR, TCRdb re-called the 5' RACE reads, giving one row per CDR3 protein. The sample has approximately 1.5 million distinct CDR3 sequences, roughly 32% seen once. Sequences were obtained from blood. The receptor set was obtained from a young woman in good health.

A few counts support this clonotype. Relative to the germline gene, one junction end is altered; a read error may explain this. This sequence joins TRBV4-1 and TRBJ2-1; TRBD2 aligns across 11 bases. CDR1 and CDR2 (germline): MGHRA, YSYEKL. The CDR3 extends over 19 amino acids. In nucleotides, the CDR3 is TGCGCCAGCAGCCCGGGGGGACCCGGGACTAGCGGCTACTACAATGGGCAGTTCTTC. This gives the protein CASSPGGPGTSGYYNGQFF.

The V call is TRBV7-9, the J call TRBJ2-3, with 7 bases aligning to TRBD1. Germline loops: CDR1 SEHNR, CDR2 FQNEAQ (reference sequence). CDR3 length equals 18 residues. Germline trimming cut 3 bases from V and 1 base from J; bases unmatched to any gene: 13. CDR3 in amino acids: CASSFATGFGSGTDTQYF. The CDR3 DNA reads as TGTGCCAGCAGCTTCGCGACAGGGTTTGGTTCTGGCACAGATACGCAGTATTTT.

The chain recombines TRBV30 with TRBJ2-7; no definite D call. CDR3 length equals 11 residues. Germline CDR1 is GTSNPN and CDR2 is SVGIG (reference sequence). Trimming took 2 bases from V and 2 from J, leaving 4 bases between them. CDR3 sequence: CAWSITYEQYF. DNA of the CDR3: TGTGCCTGGAGTATTACCTACGAGCAGTACTTC.

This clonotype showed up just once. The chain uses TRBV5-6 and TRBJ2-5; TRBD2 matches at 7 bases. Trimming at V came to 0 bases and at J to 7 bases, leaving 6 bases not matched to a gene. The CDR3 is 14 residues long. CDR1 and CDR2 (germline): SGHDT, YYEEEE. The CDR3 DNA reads TGTGCCAGCAGCTTGGGGCGGGAGACGGGGACCCAGTACTTC. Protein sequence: CASSLGRETGTQYF. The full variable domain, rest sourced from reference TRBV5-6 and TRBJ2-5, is DAGVTQSPTHLIKTRGQQVTLRCSPKSGHDTVSWYQQALGQGPQFIFQYYEEEERQRGNFPDRFSGHQFPNYSSELNVNALLLGDSALYLCASSLGRETGTQYFGPGTRLLVL.

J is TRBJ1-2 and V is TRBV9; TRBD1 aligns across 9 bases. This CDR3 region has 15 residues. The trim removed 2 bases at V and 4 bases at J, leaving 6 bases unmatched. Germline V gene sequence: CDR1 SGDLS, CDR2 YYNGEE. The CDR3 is CASSVGQGLGYGYTF. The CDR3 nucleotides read TGTGCCAGCAGCGTTGGACAGGGGTTAGGCTATGGCTACACCTTC.

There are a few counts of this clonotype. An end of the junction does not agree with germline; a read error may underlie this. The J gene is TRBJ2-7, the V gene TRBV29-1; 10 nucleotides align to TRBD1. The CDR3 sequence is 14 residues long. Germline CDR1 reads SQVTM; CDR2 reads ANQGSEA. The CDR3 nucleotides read TGCGGCGTTGACGTGGGACAGGGGACCTACGAGCAGTACTTC. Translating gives CGVDVGQGTYEQYF.

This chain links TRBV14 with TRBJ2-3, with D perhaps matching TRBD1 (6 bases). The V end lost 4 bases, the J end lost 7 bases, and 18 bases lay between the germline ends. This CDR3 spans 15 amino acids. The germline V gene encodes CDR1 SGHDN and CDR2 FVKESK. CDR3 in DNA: TGTGCCAGCAGCCTGGGATGGACAGACCCCCATACGCAGTATTTT. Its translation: CASSLGWTDPHTQYF.

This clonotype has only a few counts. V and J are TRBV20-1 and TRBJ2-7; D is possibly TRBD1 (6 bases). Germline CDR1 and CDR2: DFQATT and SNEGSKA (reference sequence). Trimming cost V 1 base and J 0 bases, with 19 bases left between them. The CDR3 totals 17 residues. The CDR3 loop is CSARATPSGVSSYEQYF. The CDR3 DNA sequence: TGCAGTGCTAGAGCCACCCCCTCAGGGGTTAGCTCCTACGAGCAGTACTTC.

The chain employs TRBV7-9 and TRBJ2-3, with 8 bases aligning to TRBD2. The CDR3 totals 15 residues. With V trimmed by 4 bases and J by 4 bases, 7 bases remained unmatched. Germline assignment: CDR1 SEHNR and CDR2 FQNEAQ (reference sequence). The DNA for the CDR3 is TGTGCCAGCAGCTCCCTATTCGGGGGGGCAGATACGCAGTATTTT. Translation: CASSSLFGGADTQYF.

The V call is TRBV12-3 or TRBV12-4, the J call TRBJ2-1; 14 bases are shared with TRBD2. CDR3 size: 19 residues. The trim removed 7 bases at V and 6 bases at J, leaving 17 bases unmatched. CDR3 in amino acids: CASTTGTSGRKSPINEQFF. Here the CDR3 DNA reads TGTGCCAGCACTACCGGGACTAGCGGGAGAAAATCACCGATCAATGAGCAGTTCTTC.

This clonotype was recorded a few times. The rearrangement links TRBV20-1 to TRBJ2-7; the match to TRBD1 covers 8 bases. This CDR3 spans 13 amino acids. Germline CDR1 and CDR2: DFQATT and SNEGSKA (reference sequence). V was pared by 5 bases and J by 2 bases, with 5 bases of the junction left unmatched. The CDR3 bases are TGCAGTGCTGCCGACAGGGGCGCCTACGAGCAGTACTTC. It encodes CSAADRGAYEQYF.